This T cell receptor (beta chain) originates from a study of T cell repertoires in cytomegalovirus infection. On the study more broadly: Shared public TCR beta signatures pointed to both CMV infection and a matching HLA type.

Points from the study as a whole: HLA-C-restricted, CMV-specific TCR beta clonotypes were dominant ex vivo. Identification of carriers of CMV plus the relevant HLA was performed using cumulative public TCR beta family frequency.

A single record per CDR3 protein comes from TCRdb applying MiXCR to the reads. The sample lists over 150,000 distinct CDR3 sequences; under 25% were seen once. This CDR3 comprises 13 residues. Trimming removed 8 bases from V and 0 bases from J, with 7 bases in between. Germline V CDR1 and CDR2: SGHVS, FNYEAQ. This clonotype was seen ten or more times. What it binds is unknown. The specimen was PBMCs. This rearrangement joins TRBV7-6 to TRBJ1-4; no reliable D call. This clonotype was sampled from a human donor in good health (CMV status not recorded). Some clones in this sample may be carry-over from other donors' samples. The CDR3 loop reads CASSRATNEKLFF. The CDR3 DNA sequence: TGTGCCAGCTCGCGTGCAACTAATGAAAAACTGTTTTTT.